Listed here are 19 T cell receptor beta chains from one sample, sequenced in a study of blood T cell repertoires in COVID-19. Repertoires were generated with immunoSEQ multiplex PCR, while TCRdb's copy carries only in-frame clones and drops some. The top ten hold about 1.7% of the sample, which has 130,000 to 150,000 clones, around nine tenths seen once. Sequenced material: peripheral blood. These receptors all come from a woman aged 45-60 years with acute or convalescent COVID-19.

The J gene is TRBJ1-5, the V gene TRBV10-2, with 8 bases lining up with TRBD1. V was clipped by 8 bases and J by 6 bases; unmatched bases: 6. Germline CDR1 is WSHSY and CDR2 is SAAADI. This CDR3 spans 13 amino acids. The DNA of the CDR3 is TGCGCCAGCTCCATGACAGGGGTTCAGCCCCAGCATTTT. Translated: CASSMTGVQPQHF.

V gene TRBV2 combines with J gene TRBJ1-1, with TRBD1 matching 9 bases. Trimming cost V 6 bases and J 3 bases; bases outside gene matches: 5. The germline V gene encodes CDR1 SNHLY and CDR2 FYNNEI. The CDR3 contains 14 residues. CDR3: CASRRTGEDTEAFF. The CDR3 bases are TGTGCCAGCAGAAGGACAGGGGAGGACACTGAAGCTTTCTTT.

The V gene is TRBV3-1 (or the pseudogene TRBV3-2), the J gene TRBJ1-1; maybe TRBD1 (5 bases). The CDR3 length is 15 residues. Trimming removed 4 bases at V and 0 bases at J, with 12 bases between. Germline assignment: CDR1 LGHDT and CDR2 YNNKEL (reference sequence). The CDR3 region has the DNA TGTGCCAGCAGCCGCCGCGGGGCAGTGAACACTGAAGCTTTCTTT. It is translated as CASSRRGAVNTEAFF.

The chain employs TRBV5-1 and TRBJ2-5, with 7 nucleotides matching TRBD1. CDR1 is SGHRS, CDR2 YFSETQ, per germline. The J segment lost 2 bases and the V segment lost 9 bases, leaving 7 bases of the junction unmatched. The CDR3 is made up of 13 amino acids. The CDR3 here is CAIPQGSQETQYF. CDR3 coding DNA: TGCGCCATCCCACAGGGGTCACAAGAGACCCAGTACTTC.

The J gene is TRBJ2-3, the V gene TRBV6-1; 7 nucleotides agree with TRBD2. The V and J ends lost 2 bases and 2 bases, in that order; junction bases with no gene match: 7. The CDR3 extends over 16 amino acids. CDR1 and CDR2 (germline): MNHNS, SASEGT. The CDR3 DNA reads TGTGCCAGCAGTGAAAGGGTTGGGGGGGTCACAGATACGCAGTATTTT. This gives the protein CASSERVGGVTDTQYF.

The V and J genes are TRBV6-2 or TRBV6-3 and TRBJ2-7; possible D gene TRBD2, 5 bases. V dropped 4 bases and J dropped 2 bases, with 12 bases sitting between them. The CDR3 runs to 14 residues. Looked up from germline, CDR1 is MNHEY and CDR2 is SVGEGT. The CDR3 sequence: CASSSSGRPYEQYF. The CDR3 nucleotides read TGTGCCAGCAGTTCCAGCGGACGTCCCTACGAGCAGTACTTC.

The chain couples TRBV5-1 to TRBJ2-3; 7 bases match TRBD2. Germline V lookup: CDR1 SGHRS, CDR2 YFSETQ. The CDR3 is 15 residues long. J lost 2 bases, V lost 0 bases, and 3 bases had no gene match. The CDR3 spells CASSLAAGATDTQYF. CDR3 nucleotides: TGCGCCAGCAGCTTGGCCGCGGGAGCCACAGATACGCAGTATTTT. Full variable domain (remainder filled in from reference TRBV5-1 and TRBJ2-3): KAGVTQTPRYLIKTRGQQVTLSCSPISGHRSVSWYQQTPGQGLQFLFEYFSETQRNKGNFPGRFSGRQFSNSRSEMNVSTLELGDSALYLCASSLAAGATDTQYFGPGTRLTVL.

The chain carries TRBV9 and TRBJ2-1, with D maybe TRBD2 (6 bases). With 4 bases removed from V and 7 bases from J, the gap between germline ends came to 18 bases. The CDR3 has 15 amino acids. The germline CDR1 and CDR2 sequences are SGDLS and YYNGEE. The DNA of the CDR3 is TGTGCCAGCAGCCGACTATTGGGGGGTATTAATGAGCAGTTCTTC. It is translated as CASSRLLGGINEQFF.

The V call is TRBV27, the J call TRBJ2-3, with TRBD2 identical over 10 bases. This CDR3 is built from 16 residues. J lost 5 bases, V lost 5 bases, and 10 bases had no gene match. Germline loops: CDR1 MNHEY, CDR2 SMNVEV (reference sequence). The CDR3 DNA reads as TGTGCCAGCAGTCCCCTCAGCGGGAGGGCCAAAGATACGCAGTATTTT. It encodes CASSPLSGRAKDTQYF.

The CDR3 DNA reads TGTGCCACCAGTGACCCCCAACAGGGGGCGACCGAAAAACTGTTTTTT. As protein: CATSDPQQGATEKLFF. The V and J genes are TRBV24-1 and TRBJ1-4; 9 positions agree with TRBD1. V lost 4 bases and J lost 8; bases outside the gene matches: 10. CDR1 and CDR2 (germline): KGHDR, SFDVKD. CDR3 length equals 16 residues.

This chain uses TRBV15 with TRBJ1-6; D is perhaps TRBD1 (5 bases). The germline V gene has CDR1 LNHNV and CDR2 YYDKDF (reference sequence). The germline V and J ends were trimmed by 1 base and 7 bases, with 17 bases remaining between them. The CDR3 runs 17 residues. The CDR3: CATSRAQAQGVNSPLHF. In DNA form, the CDR3 reads TGTGCCACCAGCAGAGCCCAAGCCCAGGGTGTGAATTCACCCCTCCACTTT.

A few counts support this clone. The V and J genes are TRBV18 and TRBJ2-2; 11 bases agree with TRBD2. The CDR3 consists of 16 residues. The ends lost 2 bases at V and 4 bases at J; junction bases unmatched: 3. Germline values: CDR1 KGHSH, CDR2 LQKENI. Written as DNA, the CDR3 is TGTGCCAGCTCACCATTTGGGACTAGCGGCACCGGGGAGCTGTTTTTT. Residues: CASSPFGTSGTGELFF. The variable domain in full, completed from reference TRBV18 and TRBJ2-2, reads NAGVMQNPRHLVRRRGQEARLRCSPMKGHSHVYWYRQLPEEGLKFMVYLQKENIIDESGMPKERFSAEFPKEGPSILRIQQVVRGDSAAYFCASSPFGTSGTGELFFGEGSRLTVL.

The chain has TRBV12-5 and TRBJ2-2, with 14 bases aligning to TRBD2. The CDR3 is 17 residues long. Germline V gene lookup returns CDR1 LGHNT and CDR2 FRNRAP. After removal of 5 bases from V and 4 bases from J, the junction contained 6 bases not matched to a gene. The CDR3 DNA reads TGTGCTAGTGGTCCGGGACTAGCGGGAGCCCTCACCGGGGAGCTGTTTTTT. It is translated as CASGPGLAGALTGELFF. The full variable domain, with the rest looked up from reference TRBV12-5 and TRBJ2-2, is DARVTQTPRHKVTEMGQEVTMRCQPILGHNTVFWYRQTMMQGLELLAYFRNRAPLDDSGMPKDRFSAEMPDATLATLKIQPSEPRDSAVYFCASGPGLAGALTGELFFGEGSRLTVL.

The V gene is TRBV6-5, the J gene TRBJ1-5; D not certain. Germline loops: CDR1 MNHEY, CDR2 SVGAGI. This CDR3 is built from 15 residues. V shed 5 bases and J shed 0 bases, with 11 bases lying between them. The CDR3 loop reads CASSPGEFSNQPQHF. The CDR3 DNA sequence: TGTGCCAGCAGTCCTGGAGAATTTAGCAATCAGCCCCAGCATTTT.

The chain is built from TRBV19 and TRBJ2-5; weak D call: TRBD2 (6 bases). V dropped 6 bases and J dropped 5 bases, with 16 bases sitting between them. Per germline, CDR1 LNHDA and CDR2 SQIVND (reference sequence). The CDR3 spans 14 residues. The CDR3 DNA reads TGTGCCAGTAGGCCGGGGCGGGGTTGGGAGACCCAGTACTTC. Residues: CASRPGRGWETQYF. The full variable domain, completed using reference TRBV19 and TRBJ2-5, is DGGITQSPKYLFRKEGQNVTLSCEQNLNHDAMYWYRQDPGQGLRLIYYSQIVNDFQKGDIAEGYSVSREKKESFPLTVTSAQKNPTAFYLCASRPGRGWETQYFGPGTRLLVL.

This sequence joins TRBV5-4 and TRBJ2-3, with D tentatively TRBD1 or TRBD2 (5 bases each). Between the trimmed V and J ends, which lost 4 bases and 0 bases, there was a span of 15 bases. Germline V gene sequence: CDR1 SGHNT, CDR2 YYREEE (reference sequence). The CDR3 length is 16 residues. In DNA form, the CDR3 reads TGTGCCAGCAGCGTGGGACCCGACACTAGCACAGATACGCAGTATTTT. Residues: CASSVGPDTSTDTQYF.

The J gene is TRBJ2-7, the V gene TRBV19; D is unclear. Trimming stripped 5 bases from V and 1 base from J, with 9 bases between. CDR1 and CDR2 (germline): LNHDA, SQIVND (reference sequence). CDR3 size: 13 residues. CDR3 loop: CASSAQISYEQYF. In DNA form, the CDR3 reads TGTGCCAGTAGTGCCCAGATTTCCTACGAGCAGTACTTC. The variable domain in full, with the rest retrieved from reference TRBV19 and TRBJ2-7, is DGGITQSPKYLFRKEGQNVTLSCEQNLNHDAMYWYRQDPGQGLRLIYYSQIVNDFQKGDIAEGYSVSREKKESFPLTVTSAQKNPTAFYLCASSAQISYEQYFGPGTRLTVT.

This clone showed up just once. The chain combines TRBV27 with TRBJ1-2, with D perhaps matching TRBD1 (5 bases). V was cut by 4 bases and J by 4 bases, with 10 bases left in between. This CDR3 comprises 13 residues. Germline V gives CDR1 MNHEY, CDR2 SMNVEV (reference sequence). The CDR3 spells CASSSNQGYGYTF. The DNA for the CDR3 is TGTGCCAGCAGTTCGAATCAGGGCTATGGCTACACCTTC.

The chain joins TRBV7-6 to TRBJ2-1, with TRBD2 matching 9 bases. The V and J ends lost 1 base and 7 bases, in that order; junction bases with no gene match: 5. CDR1 SGHVS and CDR2 FNYEAQ come from the germline V gene. The CDR3 loop spans 15 amino acids. CDR3: CASSLVAGVPNEQFF. In nucleotides, the CDR3 is TGTGCCAGCAGCTTAGTAGCGGGGGTTCCAAATGAGCAGTTCTTC. The variable domain in full, completed from reference TRBV7-6 and TRBJ2-1, reads GAGVSQSPRYKVTKRGQDVALRCDPISGHVSLYWYRQALGQGPEFLTYFNYEAQQDKSGLPNDRFSAERPEGSISTLTIQRTEQRDSAMYRCASSLVAGVPNEQFFGPGTRLTVL.